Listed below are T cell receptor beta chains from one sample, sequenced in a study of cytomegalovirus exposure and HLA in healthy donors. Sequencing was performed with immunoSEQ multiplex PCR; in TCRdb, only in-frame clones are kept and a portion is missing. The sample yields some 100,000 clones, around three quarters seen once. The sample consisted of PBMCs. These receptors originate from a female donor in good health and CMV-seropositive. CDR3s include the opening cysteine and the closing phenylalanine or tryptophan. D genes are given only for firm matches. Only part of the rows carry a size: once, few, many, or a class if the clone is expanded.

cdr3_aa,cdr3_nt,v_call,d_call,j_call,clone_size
CASSEGGGTTDTQYF,TGTGCCAGCAGCGAAGGGGGGGGGACTACAGATACGCAGTATTTT,TRBV7-4,.,TRBJ2-3,.
CASSQERGTSTDTQYF,TGTGCCAGCAGCCAAGAACGGGGAACTAGCACAGATACGCAGTATTTT,TRBV4-2,.,TRBJ2-3,.
CASSPFGGSTDTQYF,TGCGCCAGCAGCCCTTTTGGGGGGAGCACAGATACGCAGTATTTT,TRBV4-1,.,TRBJ2-3,few
CASSIYSYSGANGLTF,TGTGCCAGCAGCATATATAGCTACTCTGGGGCCAACGGCCTGACTTTC,TRBV5-6,.,TRBJ2-6,few
CASSLGQNRETQYF,TGTGCCAGCAGCCTAGGACAGAATCGAGAGACCCAGTACTTC,TRBV2,.,TRBJ2-5,once
CASSAGAGSGQPQHF,TGTGCCAGCTCAGCCGGCGCGGGATCAGGTCAGCCCCAGCATTTT,TRBV18,.,TRBJ1-5,.
CASSLGRDSGRSYNEQFF,TGTGCCAGCAGCTTAGGCCGGGACAGCGGGAGGTCCTACAATGAGCAGTTCTTC,TRBV11-3,TRBD2,TRBJ2-1,.
CASRTSFNNEQFF,TGTGCCAGCCGGACTAGCTTCAACAATGAGCAGTTCTTC,TRBV6-1,TRBD2,TRBJ2-1,.
CASSPRLAGAHEQYF,TGTGCCAGCAGCCCGCGACTAGCGGGAGCCCACGAGCAGTACTTC,TRBV5-8,TRBD2,TRBJ2-7,.
CASTSRYNEQFF,TGTGCCAGCACCTCCCGCTACAATGAGCAGTTCTTC,TRBV27,.,TRBJ2-1,.
CASLDRGSFGITEAFF,TGTGCCAGCCTGGACAGGGGATCTTTTGGTATCACTGAAGCTTTCTTT,TRBV5-8,TRBD1,TRBJ1-1,.
CASSPRTGSGTEAFF,TGTGCCAGCAGCCCCCGAACAGGGTCAGGCACTGAAGCTTTCTTT,TRBV7-2,.,TRBJ1-1,.
CASSRGPTGSSLGANVLTF,TGTGCCAGCTCACGGGGGCCTACAGGGTCCTCTCTGGGGGCCAACGTCCTGACTTTC,TRBV18,.,TRBJ2-6,.